This entry concerns a single T cell receptor (beta chain). This entry comes from a study of shared clonotypes between healthy human individuals. Sequencing was performed with immunoSEQ multiplex PCR; in TCRdb, only in-frame clones are kept and a portion is missing. The sample lists 2 million to 2.5 million clones; 85% to 95% were seen once. The sequenced sample consisted of naive CD4+ T cells from PBMCs. Subset defined: CD45RA+ positively selected. The clonotype was recovered from a man aged 18 to 35 in good health. Some clones in this sample may be carry-over from other donors' samples.

CDR3 sequence: CASSVRQGTGGIYEQYF. CDR3 sequence (DNA): TGTGCCAGCAGCGTTAGGCAAGGGACAGGGGGCATCTACGAGCAGTACTTC. The chain is built from TRBV7-8 and TRBJ2-7; 12 bases line up with TRBD1. The CDR3 has 17 amino acids. V lost 5 bases and J lost 3; bases outside the gene matches: 11. Germline-derived CDR1 and CDR2 are SGHVS and FQNEAQ.